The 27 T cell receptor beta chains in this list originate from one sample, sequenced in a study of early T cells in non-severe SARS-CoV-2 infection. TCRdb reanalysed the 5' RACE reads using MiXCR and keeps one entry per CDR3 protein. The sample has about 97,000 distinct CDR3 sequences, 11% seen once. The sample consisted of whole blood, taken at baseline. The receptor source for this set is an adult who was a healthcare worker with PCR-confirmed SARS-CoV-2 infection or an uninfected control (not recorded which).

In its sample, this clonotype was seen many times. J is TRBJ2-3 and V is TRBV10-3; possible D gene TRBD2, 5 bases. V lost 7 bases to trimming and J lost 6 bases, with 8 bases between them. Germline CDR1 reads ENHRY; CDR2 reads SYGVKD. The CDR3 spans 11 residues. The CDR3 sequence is CAIIIADTQYF. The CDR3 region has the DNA TGTGCCATCATCATAGCGGATACGCAGTATTTT.

CDR3 loop: CASSAGANVLTF. In nucleotides, the CDR3 is TGCGCCAGCAGTGCGGGGGCCAACGTCCTGACTTTC. J is TRBJ2-6 and V is TRBV5-1; no definite D call. Germline CDR1 SGHRS, CDR2 YFSETQ. This CDR3 comprises 12 residues. The V end was cut by 5 bases, the J end by 4 bases, with 4 bases between.

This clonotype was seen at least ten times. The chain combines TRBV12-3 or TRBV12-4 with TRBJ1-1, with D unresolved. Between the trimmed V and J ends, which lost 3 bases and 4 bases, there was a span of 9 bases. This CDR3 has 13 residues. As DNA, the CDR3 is TGTGCCAGCAGTTTCACCCAAAGCACTGAAGCTTTCTTT. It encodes CASSFTQSTEAFF.

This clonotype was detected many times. The CDR3 nucleotides read TGTGCCAGCAGCTTAGATCGTCACGGGGAGCTGTTTTTT. Encoded protein: CASSLDRHGELFF. The chain combines TRBV11-2 with TRBJ2-2; no clear D gene. CDR3 size: 13 residues. Germline lookup yields CDR1 SGHAT and CDR2 FQNNGV. Trimming pared 0 bases from V and 7 bases from J, leaving 6 bases between.

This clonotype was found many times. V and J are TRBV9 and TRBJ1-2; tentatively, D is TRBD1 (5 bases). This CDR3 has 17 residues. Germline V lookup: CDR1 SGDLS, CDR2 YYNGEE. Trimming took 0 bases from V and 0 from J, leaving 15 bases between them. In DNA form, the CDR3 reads TGTGCCAGCAGCGTAGCCCCCGGGAAGGGGTCTAACTATGGCTACACCTTC. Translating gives CASSVAPGKGSNYGYTF.

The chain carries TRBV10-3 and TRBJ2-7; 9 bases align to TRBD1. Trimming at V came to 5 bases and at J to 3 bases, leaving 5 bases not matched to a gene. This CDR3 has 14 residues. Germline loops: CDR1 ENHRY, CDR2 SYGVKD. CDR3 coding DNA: TGTGCCATCAGTTGGACAGGGGACTTCTACGAGCAGTACTTC. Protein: CAISWTGDFYEQYF.

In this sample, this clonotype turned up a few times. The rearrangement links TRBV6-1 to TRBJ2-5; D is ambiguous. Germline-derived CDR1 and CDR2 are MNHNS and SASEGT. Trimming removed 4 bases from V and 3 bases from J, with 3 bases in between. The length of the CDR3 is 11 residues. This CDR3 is CASSVEETQYF. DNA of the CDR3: TGTGCCAGCAGTGTCGAAGAGACCCAGTACTTC.

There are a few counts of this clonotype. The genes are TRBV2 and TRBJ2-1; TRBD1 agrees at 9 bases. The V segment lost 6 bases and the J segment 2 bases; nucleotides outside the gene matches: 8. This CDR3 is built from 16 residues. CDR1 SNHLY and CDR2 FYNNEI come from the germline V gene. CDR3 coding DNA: TGTGCCAGCAGGAGCACCGGGACAGGGACCTACAATGAGCAGTTCTTC. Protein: CASRSTGTGTYNEQFF.

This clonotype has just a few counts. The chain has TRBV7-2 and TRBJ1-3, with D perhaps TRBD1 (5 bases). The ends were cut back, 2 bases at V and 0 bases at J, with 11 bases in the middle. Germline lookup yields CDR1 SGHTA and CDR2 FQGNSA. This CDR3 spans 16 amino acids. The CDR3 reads CASSLSRTNSGNTIYF. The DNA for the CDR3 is TGTGCCAGCAGCTTAAGCAGGACAAACTCTGGAAACACCATATATTTT.

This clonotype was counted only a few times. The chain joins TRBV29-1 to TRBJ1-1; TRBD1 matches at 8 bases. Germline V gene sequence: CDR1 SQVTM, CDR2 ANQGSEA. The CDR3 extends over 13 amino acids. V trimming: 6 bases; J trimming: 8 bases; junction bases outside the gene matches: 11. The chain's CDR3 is CSVGQVLNGEAFF. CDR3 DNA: TGCAGCGTGGGACAGGTTTTGAACGGAGAAGCTTTCTTT.

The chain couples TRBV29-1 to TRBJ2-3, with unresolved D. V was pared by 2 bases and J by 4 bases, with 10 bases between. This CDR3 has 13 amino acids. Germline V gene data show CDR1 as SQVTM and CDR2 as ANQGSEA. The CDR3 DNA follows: TGCAGCGTTGAAATTAGAGGTCCAGATACGCAGTATTTT. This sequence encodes CSVEIRGPDTQYF.

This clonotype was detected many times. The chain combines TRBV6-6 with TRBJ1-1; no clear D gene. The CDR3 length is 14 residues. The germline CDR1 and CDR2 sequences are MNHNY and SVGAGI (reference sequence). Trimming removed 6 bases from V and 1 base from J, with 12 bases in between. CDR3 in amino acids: CASSLSGWNTEAFF. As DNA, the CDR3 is TGTGCCAGCAGCCTTAGTGGATGGAACACTGAAGCTTTCTTT.

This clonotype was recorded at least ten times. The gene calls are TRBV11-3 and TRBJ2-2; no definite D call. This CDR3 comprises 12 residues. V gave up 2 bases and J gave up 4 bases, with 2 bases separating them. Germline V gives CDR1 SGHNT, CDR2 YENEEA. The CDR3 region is CASSLITGELFF. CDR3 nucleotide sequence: TGTGCCAGCAGCTTAATCACCGGGGAGCTGTTTTTT.

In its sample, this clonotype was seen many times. The CDR3 loop is CASSQLAGGWYF. The DNA for the CDR3 is TGTGCCAGCAGCCAGCTGGCCGGGGGTTGGTATTTT. V gene TRBV9 combines with J gene TRBJ2-3, with D possibly being TRBD2 (6 bases). This CDR3 has 12 amino acids. The V gene lost 4 bases and the J gene lost 14 bases, with 17 bases spanning the gap. Germline lookup yields CDR1 SGDLS and CDR2 YYNGEE.

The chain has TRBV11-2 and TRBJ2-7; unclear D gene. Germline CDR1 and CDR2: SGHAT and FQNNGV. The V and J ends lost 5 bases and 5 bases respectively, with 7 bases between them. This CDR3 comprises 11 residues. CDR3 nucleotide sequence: TGTGCCAGCAGCGGGTACAACGAGCAGTACTTC. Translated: CASSGYNEQYF.

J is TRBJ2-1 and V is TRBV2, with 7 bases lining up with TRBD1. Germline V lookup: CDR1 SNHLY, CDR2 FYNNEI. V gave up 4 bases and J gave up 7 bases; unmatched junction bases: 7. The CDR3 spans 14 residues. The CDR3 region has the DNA TGTGCCAGCAGTGTGAAGGGGGCCTCAAATGAGCAGTTCTTC. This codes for CASSVKGASNEQFF. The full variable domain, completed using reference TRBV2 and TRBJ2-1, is EPEVTQTPSHQVTQMGQEVILRCVPISNHLYFYWYRQILGQKVEFLVSFYNNEISEKSEIFDDQFSVERPDGSNFTLKIRSTKLEDSAMYFCASSVKGASNEQFFGPGTRLTVL.

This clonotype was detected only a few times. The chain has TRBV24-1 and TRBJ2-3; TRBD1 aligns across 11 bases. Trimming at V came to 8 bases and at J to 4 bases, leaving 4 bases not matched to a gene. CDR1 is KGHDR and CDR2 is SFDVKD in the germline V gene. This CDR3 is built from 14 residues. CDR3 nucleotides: TGTGCCACCACCCCGGGACAGGGGGCAGATACGCAGTATTTT. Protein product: CATTPGQGADTQYF.

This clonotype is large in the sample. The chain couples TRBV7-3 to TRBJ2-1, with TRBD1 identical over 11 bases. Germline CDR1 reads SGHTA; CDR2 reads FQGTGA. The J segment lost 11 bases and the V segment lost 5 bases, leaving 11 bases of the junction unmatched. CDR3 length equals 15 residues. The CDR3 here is CASSLQGQGDEKQFF. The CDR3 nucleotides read TGTGCCAGCAGCCTACAGGGACAGGGGGATGAAAAGCAGTTCTTC.

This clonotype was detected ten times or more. The CDR3 sequence: CASSPGGTGVYEQYF. The DNA for the CDR3 is TGTGCCAGCAGCCCCGGGGGGACAGGGGTGTACGAGCAGTACTTC. The rearrangement uses TRBV13 and TRBJ2-7, with TRBD1 matching 10 bases. V lost 5 bases to trimming and J lost 4 bases; unmatched junction nucleotides: 8. CDR1 is PRHDT, CDR2 FYEKMQ, per germline (reference sequence). CDR3 length: 15 amino acids. The whole variable domain, filled in from reference TRBV13 and TRBJ2-7, reads AAGVIQSPRHLIKEKRETATLKCYPIPRHDTVYWYQQGPGQDPQFLISFYEKMQSDKGSIPDRFSAQQFSDYHSELNMSSLELGDSALYFCASSPGGTGVYEQYFGPGTRLTVT.

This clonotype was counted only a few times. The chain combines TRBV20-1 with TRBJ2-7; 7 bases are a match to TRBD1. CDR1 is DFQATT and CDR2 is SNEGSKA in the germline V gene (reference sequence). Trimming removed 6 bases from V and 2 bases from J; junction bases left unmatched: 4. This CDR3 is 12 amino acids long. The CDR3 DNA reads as TGCAGTGCCAACAGGGGACCCTACGAGCAGTACTTC. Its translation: CSANRGPYEQYF.

CDR3 coding DNA: TGCGCCAGCAGTGGAACAGCCCCTGGAACTGAAGCTTTCTTT. It is translated as CASSGTAPGTEAFF. The chain employs TRBV10-1 and TRBJ1-1, with D hard to call. Germline-derived CDR1 and CDR2 are WNHNN and SYGVQD (reference sequence). V lost 4 bases, J lost 5 bases, and 14 bases lay in between. The CDR3 loop spans 14 amino acids.

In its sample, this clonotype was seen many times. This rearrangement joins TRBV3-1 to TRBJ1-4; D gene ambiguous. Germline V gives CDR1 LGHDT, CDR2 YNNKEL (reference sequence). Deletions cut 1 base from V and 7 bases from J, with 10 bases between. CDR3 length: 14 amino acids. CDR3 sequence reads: CASSQGARGEKLFF. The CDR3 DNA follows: TGTGCCAGCAGCCAAGGGGCGCGGGGTGAAAAACTGTTTTTT.

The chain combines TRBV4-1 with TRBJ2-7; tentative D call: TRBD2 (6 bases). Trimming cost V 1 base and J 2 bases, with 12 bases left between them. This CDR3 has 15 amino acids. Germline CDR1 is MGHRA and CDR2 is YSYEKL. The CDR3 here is CASSQGPGLTYEQYF. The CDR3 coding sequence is TGCGCCAGCAGCCAAGGCCCGGGACTCACCTACGAGCAGTACTTC.

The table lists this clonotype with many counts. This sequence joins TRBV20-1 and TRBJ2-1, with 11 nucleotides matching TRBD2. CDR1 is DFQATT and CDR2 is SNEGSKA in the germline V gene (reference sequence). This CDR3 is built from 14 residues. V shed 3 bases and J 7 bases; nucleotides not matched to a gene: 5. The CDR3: CSASGLAGGNEQFF. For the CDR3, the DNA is TGCAGTGCTAGTGGCCTAGCGGGAGGAAATGAGCAGTTCTTC.

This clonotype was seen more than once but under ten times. CDR3 loop: CASSLGQVNSPLHF. The CDR3 DNA is TGTGCCAGCTCCCTCGGACAGGTTAATTCACCCCTCCACTTT. The J gene is TRBJ1-6, the V gene TRBV6-5; 7 bases align to TRBD1. Trimming removed 8 bases from V and 6 bases from J; junction bases left unmatched: 7. The CDR3 runs 14 residues. The germline gives CDR1 MNHEY, CDR2 SVGAGI.

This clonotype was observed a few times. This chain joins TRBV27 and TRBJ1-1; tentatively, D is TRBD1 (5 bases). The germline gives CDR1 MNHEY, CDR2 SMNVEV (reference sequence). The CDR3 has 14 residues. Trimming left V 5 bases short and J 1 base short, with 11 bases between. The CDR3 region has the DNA TGTGCCAGCAGTCCAACAGGACAGAACACTGAAGCTTTCTTT. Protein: CASSPTGQNTEAFF.

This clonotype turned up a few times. The CDR3 loop reads CSAGGGHFYEQYF. Here the CDR3 DNA reads TGCAGTGCTGGGGGGGGACACTTCTACGAGCAGTACTTC. The rearrangement uses TRBV20-1 and TRBJ2-7; D is perhaps TRBD2 (7 bases). The CDR3 contains 13 residues. Germline values: CDR1 DFQATT, CDR2 SNEGSKA (reference sequence). Trimming cost V 5 bases and J 3 bases, with 14 bases left between them.